This T cell receptor beta chain was found in a study of CD4 T cells in relation to SARS-CoV-2 and coronaviruses. General study findings and limits: No donor gave both pre-pandemic and post-infection samples. No crossreactivity against non-spike viral proteins was tested here.

Uncultured naive and memory CD4+ T cells supplied DNA for deep TCR-beta sequencing. Here immunoSEQ multiplex PCR was the method, and the copy in TCRdb shows in-frame clones only, minus some. The table lists roughly 11,000 clones, more than 75% of them singletons, with 2.2% in the top ten. CD4 enrichment then naive enrichment separated naive from memory CD4+ cells. Germline CDR1 reads MNHEY; CDR2 reads SVGAGI. The CDR3 covers 14 residues. Trimming cost V 7 bases and J 9 bases; bases outside gene matches: 9. A remark on this clone: Its antigen is unknown.

Input material: naive CD4+ T cells from PBMCs. Subset in this sample: naive CD4+ T cells isolated by negative enrichment. The chain employs TRBV6-5 and TRBJ2-1; TRBD2 matches at 10 bases. This sequence was found in an adult with COVID-19. The CDR3 region has the DNA TGTGCCAGCAAGGCTAGCGGGGGTTCCCGTGAGCAGTTCTTC. It translates to CASKASGGSREQFF.